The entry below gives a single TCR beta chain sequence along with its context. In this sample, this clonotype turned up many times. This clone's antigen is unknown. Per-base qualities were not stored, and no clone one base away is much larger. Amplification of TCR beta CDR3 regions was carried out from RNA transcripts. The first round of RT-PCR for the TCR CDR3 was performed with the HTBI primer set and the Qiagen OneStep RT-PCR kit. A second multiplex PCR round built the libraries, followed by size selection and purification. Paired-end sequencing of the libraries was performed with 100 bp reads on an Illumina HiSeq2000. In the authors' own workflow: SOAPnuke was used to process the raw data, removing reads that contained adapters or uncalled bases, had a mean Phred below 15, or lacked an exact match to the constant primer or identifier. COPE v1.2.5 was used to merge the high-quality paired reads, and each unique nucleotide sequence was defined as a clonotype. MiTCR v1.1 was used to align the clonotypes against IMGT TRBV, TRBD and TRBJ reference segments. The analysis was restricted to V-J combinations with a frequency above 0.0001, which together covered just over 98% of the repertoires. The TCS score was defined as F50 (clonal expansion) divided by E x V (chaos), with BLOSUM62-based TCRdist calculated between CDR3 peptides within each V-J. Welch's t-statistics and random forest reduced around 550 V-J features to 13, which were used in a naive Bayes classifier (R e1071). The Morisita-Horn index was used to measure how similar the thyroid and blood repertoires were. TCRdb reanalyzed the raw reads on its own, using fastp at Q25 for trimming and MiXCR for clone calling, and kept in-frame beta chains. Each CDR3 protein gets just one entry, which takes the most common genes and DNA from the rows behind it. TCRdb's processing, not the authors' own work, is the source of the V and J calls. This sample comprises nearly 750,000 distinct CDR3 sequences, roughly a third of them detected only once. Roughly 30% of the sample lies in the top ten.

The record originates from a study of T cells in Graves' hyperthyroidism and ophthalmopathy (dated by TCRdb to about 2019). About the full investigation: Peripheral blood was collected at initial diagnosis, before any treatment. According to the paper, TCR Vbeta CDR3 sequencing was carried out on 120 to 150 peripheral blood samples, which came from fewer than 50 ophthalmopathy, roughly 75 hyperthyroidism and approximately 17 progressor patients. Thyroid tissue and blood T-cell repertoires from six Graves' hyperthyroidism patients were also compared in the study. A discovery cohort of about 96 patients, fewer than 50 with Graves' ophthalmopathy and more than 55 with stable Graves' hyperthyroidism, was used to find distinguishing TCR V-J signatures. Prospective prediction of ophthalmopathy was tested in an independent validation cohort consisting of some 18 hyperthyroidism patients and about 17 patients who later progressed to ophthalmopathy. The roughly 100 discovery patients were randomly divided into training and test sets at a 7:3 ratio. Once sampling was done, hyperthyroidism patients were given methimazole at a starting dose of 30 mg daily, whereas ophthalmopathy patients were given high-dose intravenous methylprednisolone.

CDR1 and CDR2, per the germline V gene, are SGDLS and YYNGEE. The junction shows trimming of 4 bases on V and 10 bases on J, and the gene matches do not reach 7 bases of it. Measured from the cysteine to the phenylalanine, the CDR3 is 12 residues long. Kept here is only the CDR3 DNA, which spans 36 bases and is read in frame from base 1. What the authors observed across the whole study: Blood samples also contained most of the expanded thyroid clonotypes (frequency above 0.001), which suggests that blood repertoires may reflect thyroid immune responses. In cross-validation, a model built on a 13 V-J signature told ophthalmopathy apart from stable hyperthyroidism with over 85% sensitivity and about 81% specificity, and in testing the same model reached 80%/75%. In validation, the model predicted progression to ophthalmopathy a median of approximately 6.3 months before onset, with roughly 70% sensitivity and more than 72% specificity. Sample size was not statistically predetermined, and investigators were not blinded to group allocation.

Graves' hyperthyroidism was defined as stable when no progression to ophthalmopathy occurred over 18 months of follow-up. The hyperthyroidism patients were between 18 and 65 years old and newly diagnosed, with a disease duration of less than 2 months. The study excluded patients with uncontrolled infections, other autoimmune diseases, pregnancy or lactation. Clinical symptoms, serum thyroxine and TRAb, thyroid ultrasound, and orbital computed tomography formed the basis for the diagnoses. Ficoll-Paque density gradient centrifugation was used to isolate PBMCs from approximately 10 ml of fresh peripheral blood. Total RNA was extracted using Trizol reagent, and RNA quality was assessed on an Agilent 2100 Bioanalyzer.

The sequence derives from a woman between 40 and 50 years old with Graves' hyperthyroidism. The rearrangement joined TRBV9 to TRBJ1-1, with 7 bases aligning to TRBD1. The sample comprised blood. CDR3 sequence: CASSQSQGIAFF. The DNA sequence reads TGTGCCAGCAGCCAATCACAGGGGATAGCTTTCTTT.